Listed below are T cell receptor beta chains from one sample, sequenced in a study of blood T cell repertoires in COVID-19. TCRdb's copy holds only in-frame clones and misses some; the assay was immunoSEQ multiplex PCR. The table includes under 95,000 clones, roughly 87% detected once. Material for sequencing was peripheral blood. The source is a man between 60 and 75 years old with acute or convalescent COVID-19. Each CDR3 is given without its conserved first and last residue. Size is stated for part of the rows, as once, few or many counts, or as a class when the clone is expanded.

abundance	j_gene	v_gene	CDR3aa
-	TRBJ1-3	TRBV10-1	ASMSGAGNTIY
-	TRBJ1-2	TRBV9	ASSVRGQGGFGYT
-	TRBJ1-2	TRBV5-1	ASSPGVYGYT
-	TRBJ2-5	TRBV2	ASSKDRGGEETQY
-	TRBJ1-6	TRBV30	AWTTPGVKKGLSPLH
-	TRBJ2-7	TRBV9	ASSVDSGTYEQY
-	TRBJ1-4	TRBV19	ASSARTGPNEKLF
-	TRBJ1-4	TRBV13	ASSPRTLGREKLF
-	TRBJ1-3	TRBV30	AWSVRMRGNTIY
few	TRBJ1-2	TRBV10-2	ASSEGTEEMGNYGYT
-	TRBJ2-7	TRBV11-2	ASSLSDRFYEQY
-	TRBJ2-2	TRBV6-5	ASSWTGGNTGELF
-	TRBJ2-3	TRBV7-2	ASSRASGGRPDTQY
-	TRBJ1-1	TRBV3-1/TRBV3-2	ASSQGQVRTEAF
-	TRBJ1-1	TRBV7-8	ASSLTYTEAF
once	TRBJ2-3	TRBV11-2	ASSVNRQGYGTQY
-	TRBJ2-7	TRBV9	ASSEGGQDPLEQY
-	TRBJ2-3	TRBV29-1	SAGGRGDTQY
-	TRBJ1-2	TRBV5-4	ASSSPGLSEWGGYT
-	TRBJ2-7	TRBV18	ASSPAIGQGTYEQY
-	TRBJ1-2	TRBV3-1/TRBV3-2	ASSQGQLANYGYT
-	TRBJ2-1	TRBV7-2	ASRPPGQRYNEQF
once	TRBJ2-5	TRBV7-8	ASSLFASGGRETQY
-	TRBJ1-2	TRBV7-2	ASSPTSTIANYGYT
-	TRBJ1-3	TRBV7-2	ASSPGRAPGNTIY
few	TRBJ1-1	TRBV15	ATSVERGTSARAF
-	TRBJ2-7	TRBV7-2	ASSPDRVPY
-	TRBJ2-7	TRBV11-2	ASSLEPYEQY
-	TRBJ2-3	TRBV9	ASTGGGVTDTQY
once	TRBJ2-7	TRBV6-1	ASSEASGTGIREQY
-	TRBJ2-7	TRBV12-3/TRBV12-4	ASSTGGSVEQY
-	TRBJ1-2	TRBV5-1	ASSPRTGNYGYT
once	TRBJ1-1	TRBV7-2	ASSFGQMGFTEAF
-	TRBJ1-1	TRBV27	ASNPLTGTGPEAF
-	TRBJ2-6	TRBV27	ASRAANVLT
-	TRBJ1-5	TRBV19	ASSSRGSRGEQPQH
-	TRBJ1-4	TRBV18	ASSPSGQGAFNEKLF
once	TRBJ2-1	TRBV19	ASSGSGALTGNEQF
-	TRBJ2-3	TRBV9	ASSVGTGDTDTQY
once	TRBJ1-1	TRBV19	ASSSRVGEAF
-	TRBJ2-2	TRBV5-6	ASSFQANAGELF
few	TRBJ2-2	TRBV30	AWMGWASSGELF
-	TRBJ2-3	TRBV5-1	ASSLAHTDTQY
-	TRBJ2-7	TRBV12-3/TRBV12-4	ASSYGQGKY
-	TRBJ2-1	TRBV11-3	ASSSGGGLGNEQF